One T cell receptor (beta chain) is described in this entry. Its antigen is currently unknown. V was pared by 6 bases and J by 5 bases, with 4 bases of the junction left unmatched. The CDR3 totals 13 residues. CDR1 and CDR2 from the germline V gene are MNHEY and SVGAGI. These data come from a study of cytomegalovirus exposure and HLA in healthy donors. Study-level findings and limits: Specificity for CMV antigens was confirmed in vitro for a few of the CMV-associated chains. Usually a TCR sequence was rare, but some public TCRs were found in many donors.

Generated by immunoSEQ multiplex PCR, the TCRdb table keeps only in-frame clones and is missing some. The sample lists about 220,000 clones, approximately 80% occurring once. The TCR was taken from a woman aged 25 to 39 in good health and CMV-seropositive. The gene calls are TRBV6-5 and TRBJ1-2; 9 positions agree with TRBD1. The sequencing input was PBMCs. The CDR3 nucleotides are TGTGCCAGCAGGACCGGGACAGGGTATGGCTACACCTTC. This sequence encodes CASRTGTGYGYTF.